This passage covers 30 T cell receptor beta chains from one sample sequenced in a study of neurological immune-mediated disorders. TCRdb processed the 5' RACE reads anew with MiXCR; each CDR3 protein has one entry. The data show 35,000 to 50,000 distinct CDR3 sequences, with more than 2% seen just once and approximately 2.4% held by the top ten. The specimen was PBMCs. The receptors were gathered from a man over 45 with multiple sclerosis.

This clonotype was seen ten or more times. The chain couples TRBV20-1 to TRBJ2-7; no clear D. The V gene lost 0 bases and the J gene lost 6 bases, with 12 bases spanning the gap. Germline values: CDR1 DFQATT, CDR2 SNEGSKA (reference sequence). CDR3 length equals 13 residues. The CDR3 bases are TGCAGTGCTAGAGATCCGGCTAGTCTCGAGCAGTACTTC. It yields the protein CSARDPASLEQYF.

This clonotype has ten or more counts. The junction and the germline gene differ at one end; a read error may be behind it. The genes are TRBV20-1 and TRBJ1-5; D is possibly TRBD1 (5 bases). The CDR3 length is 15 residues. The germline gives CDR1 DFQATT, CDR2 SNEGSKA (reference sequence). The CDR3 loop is CSALWGGGGGQPQNF. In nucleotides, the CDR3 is TGCAGTGCCCTTTGGGGGGGAGGTGGCGGGCAGCCCCAGAATTTT.

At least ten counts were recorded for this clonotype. The CDR3 spells CASSFRQGDSEQFF. The CDR3 nucleotides are TGTGCCAGCAGTTTCAGGCAGGGGGACAGTGAGCAGTTCTTC. This chain joins TRBV27 and TRBJ2-1, with 7 positions matching TRBD1. After removal of 3 bases from V and 9 bases from J, the junction contained 8 bases not matched to a gene. This CDR3 is built from 14 residues. From germline, CDR1 is MNHEY and CDR2 SMNVEV (reference sequence).

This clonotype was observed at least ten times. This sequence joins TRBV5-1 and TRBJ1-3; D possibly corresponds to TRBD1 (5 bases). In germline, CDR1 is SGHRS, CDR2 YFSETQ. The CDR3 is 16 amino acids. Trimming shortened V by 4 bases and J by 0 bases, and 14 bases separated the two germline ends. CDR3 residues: CASSQDGAPSGNTIYF. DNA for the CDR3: TGCGCCAGCAGCCAGGACGGGGCCCCCTCTGGAAACACCATATATTTT.

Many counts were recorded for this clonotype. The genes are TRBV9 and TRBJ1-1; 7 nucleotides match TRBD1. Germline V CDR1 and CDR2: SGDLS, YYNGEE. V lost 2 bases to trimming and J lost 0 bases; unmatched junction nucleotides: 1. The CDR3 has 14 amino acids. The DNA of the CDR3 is TGTGCCAGCAGCGTGGGACAGATGAACACTGAAGCTTTCTTT. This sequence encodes CASSVGQMNTEAFF.

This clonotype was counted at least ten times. The CDR3 sequence is CASSQKNPDRGSTDTQYF. The CDR3 coding sequence is TGTGCCAGCAGCCAAAAAAACCCGGACAGGGGAAGCACAGATACGCAGTATTTT. The rearrangement joins TRBV21-1 to TRBJ2-3; the table's D gene call, TRBD1, was not cross checked with the DNA. TRBV21-1 is listed as a pseudogene. The CDR3 is made up of 18 amino acids.

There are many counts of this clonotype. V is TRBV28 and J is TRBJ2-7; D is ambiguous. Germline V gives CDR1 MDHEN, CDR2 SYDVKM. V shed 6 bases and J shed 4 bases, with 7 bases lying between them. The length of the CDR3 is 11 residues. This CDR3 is CASSPGYEQYF. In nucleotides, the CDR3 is TGTGCCAGCAGCCCCGGATACGAGCAGTACTTC.

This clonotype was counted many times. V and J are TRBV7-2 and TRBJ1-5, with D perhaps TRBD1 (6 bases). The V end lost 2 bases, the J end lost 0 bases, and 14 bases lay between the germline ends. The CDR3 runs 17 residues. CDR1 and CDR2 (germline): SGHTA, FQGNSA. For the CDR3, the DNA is TGTGCCAGCAGCTTAACCGCCGGGACAAATAGCAATCAGCCCCAGCATTTT. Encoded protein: CASSLTAGTNSNQPQHF.

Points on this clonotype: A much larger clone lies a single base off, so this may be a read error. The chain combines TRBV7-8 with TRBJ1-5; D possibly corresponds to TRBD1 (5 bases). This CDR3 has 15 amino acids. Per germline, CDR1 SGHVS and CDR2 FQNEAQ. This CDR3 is CASSLSGGGNQPQNF. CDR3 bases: TGTGCCAGCAGCCTCAGCGGGGGTGGCAATCAGCCCCAGAATTTT.

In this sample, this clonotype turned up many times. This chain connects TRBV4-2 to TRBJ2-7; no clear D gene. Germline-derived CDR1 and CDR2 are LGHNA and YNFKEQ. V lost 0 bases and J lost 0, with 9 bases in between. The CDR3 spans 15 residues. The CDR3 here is CASSQELANSYEQYF. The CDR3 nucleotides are TGTGCCAGCAGCCAAGAATTGGCTAACTCCTACGAGCAGTACTTC.

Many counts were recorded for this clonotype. CDR3 region: CASSLAGTGGSYEQYF. The CDR3 region has the DNA TGTGCCAGCAGCTTAGCCGGGACAGGGGGCTCCTACGAGCAGTACTTC. This chain joins TRBV7-2 and TRBJ2-7, with TRBD1 identical over 11 bases. Germline CDR1 and CDR2: SGHTA and FQGNSA. V was clipped by 0 bases and J by 0 bases; unmatched bases: 1. The CDR3 covers 16 residues. Variable domain in full (rest from reference TRBV7-2 and TRBJ2-7): GAGVSQSPSNKVTEKGKDVELRCDPISGHTALYWYRQSLGQGLEFLIYFQGNSAPDKSGLPSDRFSAERTGGSVSTLTIQRTQQEDSAVYLCASSLAGTGGSYEQYFGPGTRLTVT.

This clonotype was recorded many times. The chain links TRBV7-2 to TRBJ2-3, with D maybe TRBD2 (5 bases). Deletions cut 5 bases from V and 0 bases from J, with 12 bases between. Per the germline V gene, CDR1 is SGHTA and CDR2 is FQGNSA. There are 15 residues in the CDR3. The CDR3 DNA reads TGTGCCAGCAGCCCGGGGTACCTTAGCACAGATACGCAGTATTTT. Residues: CASSPGYLSTDTQYF.

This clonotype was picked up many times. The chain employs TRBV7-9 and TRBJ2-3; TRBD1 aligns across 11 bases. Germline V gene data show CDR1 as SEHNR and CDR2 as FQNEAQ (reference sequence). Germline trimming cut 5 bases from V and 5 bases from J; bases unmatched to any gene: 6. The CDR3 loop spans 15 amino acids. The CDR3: CASSPDRGPGDTQYF. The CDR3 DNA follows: TGTGCCAGCAGCCCGGACAGGGGGCCGGGAGATACGCAGTATTTT.

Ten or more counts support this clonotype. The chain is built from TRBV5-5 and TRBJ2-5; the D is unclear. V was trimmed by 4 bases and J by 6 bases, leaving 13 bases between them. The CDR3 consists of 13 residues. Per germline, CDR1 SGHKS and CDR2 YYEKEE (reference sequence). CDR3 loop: CASSESSEQTQYF. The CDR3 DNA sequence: TGTGCCAGCAGCGAAAGTTCTGAACAGACCCAGTACTTC.

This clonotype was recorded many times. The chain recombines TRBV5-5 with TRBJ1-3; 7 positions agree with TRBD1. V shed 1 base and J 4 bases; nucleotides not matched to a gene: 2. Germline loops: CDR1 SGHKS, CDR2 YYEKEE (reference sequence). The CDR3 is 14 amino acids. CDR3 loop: CASSLQGGGNTIYF. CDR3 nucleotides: TGTGCCAGCAGCTTGCAGGGGGGAGGAAACACCATATATTTT.

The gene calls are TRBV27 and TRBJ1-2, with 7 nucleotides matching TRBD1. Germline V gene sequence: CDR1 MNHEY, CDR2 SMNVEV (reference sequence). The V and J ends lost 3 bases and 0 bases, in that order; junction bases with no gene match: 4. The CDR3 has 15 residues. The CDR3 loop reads CASSLGQSTNYGYTF. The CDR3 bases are TGTGCCAGCAGTTTGGGACAGTCAACTAACTATGGCTACACCTTC.

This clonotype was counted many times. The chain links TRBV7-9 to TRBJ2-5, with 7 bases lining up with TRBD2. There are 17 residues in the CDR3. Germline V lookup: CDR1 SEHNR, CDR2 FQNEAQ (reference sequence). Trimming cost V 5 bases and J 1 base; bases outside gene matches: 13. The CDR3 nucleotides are TGTGCCAGCAGCCCCCTCGGGAGACTAGCAGCCCAAGAGACCCAGTACTTC. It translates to CASSPLGRLAAQETQYF.

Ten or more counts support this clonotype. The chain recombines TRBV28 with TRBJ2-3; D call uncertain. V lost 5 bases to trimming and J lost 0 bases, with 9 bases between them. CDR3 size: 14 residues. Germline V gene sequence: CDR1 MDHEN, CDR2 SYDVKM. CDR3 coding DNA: TGTGCCAGCAGTCCCCTGCCTAGCACAGATACGCAGTATTTT. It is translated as CASSPLPSTDTQYF.

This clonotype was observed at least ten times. CDR3 region: CASTRQGRETQYF. As DNA, the CDR3 is TGTGCCAGCACGCGGCAGGGGAGAGAGACCCAGTACTTC. V usage is TRBV6-1 and J usage is TRBJ2-5; the D gene is possibly TRBD1 (6 bases). Deletions cut 7 bases from V and 4 bases from J, with 13 bases between. The CDR3 loop spans 13 amino acids. Per the germline V gene, CDR1 is MNHNS and CDR2 is SASEGT.

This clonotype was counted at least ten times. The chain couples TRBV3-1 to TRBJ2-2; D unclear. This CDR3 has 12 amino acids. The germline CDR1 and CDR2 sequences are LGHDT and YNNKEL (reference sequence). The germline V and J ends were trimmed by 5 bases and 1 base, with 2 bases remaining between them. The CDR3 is CASSMNTGELFF. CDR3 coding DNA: TGTGCCAGCAGCATGAACACCGGGGAGCTGTTTTTT.

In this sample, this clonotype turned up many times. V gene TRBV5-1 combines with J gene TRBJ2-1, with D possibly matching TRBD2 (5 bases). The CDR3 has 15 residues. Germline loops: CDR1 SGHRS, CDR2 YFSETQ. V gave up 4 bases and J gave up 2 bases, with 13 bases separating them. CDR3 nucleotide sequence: TGCGCCAGCAGCCCGGACTCCCCACCCTACAATGAGCAGTTCTTC. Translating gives CASSPDSPPYNEQFF.

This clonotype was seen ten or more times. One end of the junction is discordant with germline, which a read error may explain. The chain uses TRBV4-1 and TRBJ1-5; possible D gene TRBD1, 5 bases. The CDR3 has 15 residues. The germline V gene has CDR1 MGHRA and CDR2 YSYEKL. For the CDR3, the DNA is TGCGCCAGCAGCCAAGATGGGCAGGGACTTCAGCCCCAGAATTTT. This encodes CASSQDGQGLQPQNF.

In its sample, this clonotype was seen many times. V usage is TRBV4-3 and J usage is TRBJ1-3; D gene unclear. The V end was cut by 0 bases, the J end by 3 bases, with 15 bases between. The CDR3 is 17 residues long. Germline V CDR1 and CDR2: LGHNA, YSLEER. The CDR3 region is CASSQDVVGAVGNTIYF. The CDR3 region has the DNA TGCGCCAGCAGCCAAGATGTCGTAGGTGCGGTTGGAAACACCATATATTTT.

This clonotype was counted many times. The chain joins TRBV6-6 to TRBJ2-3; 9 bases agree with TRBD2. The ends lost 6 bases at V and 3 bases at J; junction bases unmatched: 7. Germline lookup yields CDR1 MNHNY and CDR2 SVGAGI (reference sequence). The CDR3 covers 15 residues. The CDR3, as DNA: TGTGCCAGCAGCCCCGCTAGCGGGGTAACAGATACGCAGTATTTT. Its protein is CASSPASGVTDTQYF.

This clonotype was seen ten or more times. The CDR3 DNA reads as TGTGAGATAGCGGGGAAGAGCTCCTACAATGAGCAGTTCTTC. Translation gives CEIAGKSSYNEQFF. The V call is TRBV12-3 or TRBV12-4, the J call TRBJ2-1, with 8 bases that match TRBD2. The CDR3 length is 14 residues.

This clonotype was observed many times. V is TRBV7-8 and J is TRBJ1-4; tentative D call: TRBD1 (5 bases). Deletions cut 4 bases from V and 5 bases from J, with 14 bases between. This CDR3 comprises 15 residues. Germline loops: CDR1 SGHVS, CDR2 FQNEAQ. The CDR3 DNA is TGTGCCAGCAGCTCAACCGGGACGGGGAATGAAAAACTGTTTTTT. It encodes CASSSTGTGNEKLFF. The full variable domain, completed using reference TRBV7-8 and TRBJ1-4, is GAGVSQSPRYKVAKRGQDVALRCDPISGHVSLFWYQQALGQGPEFLTYFQNEAQLDKSGLPSDRFFAERPEGSVSTLKIQRTQQEDSAVYLCASSSTGTGNEKLFFGSGTQLSVL.

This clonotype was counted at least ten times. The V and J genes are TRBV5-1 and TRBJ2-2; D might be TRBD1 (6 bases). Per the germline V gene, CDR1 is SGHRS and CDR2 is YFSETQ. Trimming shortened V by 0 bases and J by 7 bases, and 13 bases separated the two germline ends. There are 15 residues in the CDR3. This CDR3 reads CASSLAAGENGELFF. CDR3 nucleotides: TGCGCCAGCAGCTTGGCAGCAGGGGAGAACGGGGAGCTGTTTTTT.

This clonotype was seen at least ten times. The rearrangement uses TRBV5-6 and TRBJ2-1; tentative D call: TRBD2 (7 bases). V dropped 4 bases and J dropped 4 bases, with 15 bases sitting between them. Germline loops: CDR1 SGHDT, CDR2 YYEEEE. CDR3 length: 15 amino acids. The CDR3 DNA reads TGTGCCAGCAGCAATCTGGGGGGGGCGTACAATGAGCAGTTCTTC. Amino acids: CASSNLGGAYNEQFF.

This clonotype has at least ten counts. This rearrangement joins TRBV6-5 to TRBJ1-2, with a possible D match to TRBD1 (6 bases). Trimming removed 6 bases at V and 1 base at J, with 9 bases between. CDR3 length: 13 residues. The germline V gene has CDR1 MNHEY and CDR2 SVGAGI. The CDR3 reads CASSAQGNYGYTF. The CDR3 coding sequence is TGTGCCAGCAGCGCACAGGGTAACTATGGCTACACCTTC.

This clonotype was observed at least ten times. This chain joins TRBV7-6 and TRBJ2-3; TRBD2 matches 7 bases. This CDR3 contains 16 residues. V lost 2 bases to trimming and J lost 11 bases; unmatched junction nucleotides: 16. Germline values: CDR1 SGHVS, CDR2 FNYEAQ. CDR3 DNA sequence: TGTGCCAGCAGCTTACGTCGGCGGGGGTCCCTGAGCGAGCAGTATTTT. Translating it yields CASSLRRRGSLSEQYF.